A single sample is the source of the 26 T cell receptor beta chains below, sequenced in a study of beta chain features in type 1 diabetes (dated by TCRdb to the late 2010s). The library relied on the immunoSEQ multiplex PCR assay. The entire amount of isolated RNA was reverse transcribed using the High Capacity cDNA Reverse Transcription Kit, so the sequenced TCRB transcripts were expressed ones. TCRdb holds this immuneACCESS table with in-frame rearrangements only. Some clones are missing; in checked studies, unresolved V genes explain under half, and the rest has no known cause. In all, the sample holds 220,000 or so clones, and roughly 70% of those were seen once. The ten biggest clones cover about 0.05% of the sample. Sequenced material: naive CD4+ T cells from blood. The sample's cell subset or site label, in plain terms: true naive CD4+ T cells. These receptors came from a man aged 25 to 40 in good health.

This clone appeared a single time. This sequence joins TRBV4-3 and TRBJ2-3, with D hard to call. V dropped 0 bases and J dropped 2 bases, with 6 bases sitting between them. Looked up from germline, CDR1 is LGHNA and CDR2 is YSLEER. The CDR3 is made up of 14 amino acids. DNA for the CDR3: TGCGCCAGCAGCCAAGATCTATACACAGATACGCAGTATTTT. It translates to CASSQDLYTDTQYF.

CDR3 DNA: TGCGCCAGTGGGACTGGCCTATACAATGAGCAGTTCTTC. Encoded protein: CASGTGLYNEQFF. The chain couples TRBV5-1 to TRBJ2-1, with D possibly TRBD2 on 6 matching bases. The CDR3 is 13 residues long. The germline gives CDR1 SGHRS, CDR2 YFSETQ. The germline V and J ends were trimmed by 8 bases and 4 bases, with 13 bases remaining between them.

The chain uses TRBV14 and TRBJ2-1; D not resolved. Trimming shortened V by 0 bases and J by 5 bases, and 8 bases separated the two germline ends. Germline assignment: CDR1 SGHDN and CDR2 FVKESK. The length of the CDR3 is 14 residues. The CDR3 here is CASSQEQWNNEQFF. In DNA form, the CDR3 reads TGTGCCAGCAGCCAAGAGCAATGGAACAATGAGCAGTTCTTC.

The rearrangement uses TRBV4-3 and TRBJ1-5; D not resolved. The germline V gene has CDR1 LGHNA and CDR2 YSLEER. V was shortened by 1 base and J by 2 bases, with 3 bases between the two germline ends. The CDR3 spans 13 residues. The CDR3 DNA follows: TGCGCCAGCAGCCAAGGGGGCAATCAGCCCCAGCATTTT. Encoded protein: CASSQGGNQPQHF.

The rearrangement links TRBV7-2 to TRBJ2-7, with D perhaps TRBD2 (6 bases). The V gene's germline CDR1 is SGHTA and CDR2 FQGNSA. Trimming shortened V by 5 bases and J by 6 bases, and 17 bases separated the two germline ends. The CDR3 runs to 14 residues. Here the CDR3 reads CASSPAGLTTEQYF. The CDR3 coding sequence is TGTGCCAGCAGCCCTGCGGGACTCACGACCGAGCAGTACTTC.

CDR3 DNA sequence: TGTGCCAGCAGCATTGCCGGGACAGGGTCTGAAAAACTGTTTTTT. Encoded protein: CASSIAGTGSEKLFF. This chain joins TRBV7-2 and TRBJ1-4; 9 nucleotides match TRBD1. This CDR3 spans 15 amino acids. CDR1 is SGHTA and CDR2 is FQGNSA in the germline V gene. J gave up 7 bases and V 5 bases, and 8 bases lay outside the gene matches.

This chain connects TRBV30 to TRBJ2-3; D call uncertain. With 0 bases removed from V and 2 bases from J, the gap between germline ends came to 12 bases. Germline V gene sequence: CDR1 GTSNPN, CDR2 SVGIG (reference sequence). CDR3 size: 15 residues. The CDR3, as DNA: TGTGCCTGGAGTGTAGGTCAGGCTGACACAGATACGCAGTATTTT. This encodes CAWSVGQADTDTQYF.

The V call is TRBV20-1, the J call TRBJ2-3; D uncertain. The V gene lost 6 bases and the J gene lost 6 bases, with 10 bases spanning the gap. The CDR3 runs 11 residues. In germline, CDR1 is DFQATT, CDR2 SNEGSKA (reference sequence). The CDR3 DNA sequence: TGCAGTGCGCCTCGCAGGGATACGCAGTATTTT. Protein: CSAPRRDTQYF.

Here the CDR3 reads CASSGISGNTIYF. CDR3 nucleotides: TGTGCCAGCAGCGGGATATCTGGAAACACCATATATTTT. V usage is TRBV9 and J usage is TRBJ1-3, with D uncertain. The CDR3 consists of 13 residues. The V gene's germline CDR1 is SGDLS and CDR2 YYNGEE. Trimming left V 3 bases short and J 1 base short, with 5 bases between.

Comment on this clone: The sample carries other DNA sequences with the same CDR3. The DNA of the CDR3 is TGTGCCTGGAGCGCAGGACAGGGGGGTTATGGCTACACCTTC. It yields the protein CAWSAGQGGYGYTF. The chain is built from TRBV30 and TRBJ1-2, with TRBD1 identical over 10 bases. V shed 3 bases and J 5 bases; nucleotides not matched to a gene: 6. The V gene's germline CDR1 is GTSNPN and CDR2 SVGIG (reference sequence). CDR3 length: 14 residues.

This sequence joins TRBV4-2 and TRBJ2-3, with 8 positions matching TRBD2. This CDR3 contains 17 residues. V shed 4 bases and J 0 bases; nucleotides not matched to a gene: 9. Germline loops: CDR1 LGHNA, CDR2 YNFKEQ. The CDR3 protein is CASSRLLAATSTDTQYF. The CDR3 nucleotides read TGTGCCAGCAGCCGGTTACTAGCGGCAACTAGCACAGATACGCAGTATTTT.

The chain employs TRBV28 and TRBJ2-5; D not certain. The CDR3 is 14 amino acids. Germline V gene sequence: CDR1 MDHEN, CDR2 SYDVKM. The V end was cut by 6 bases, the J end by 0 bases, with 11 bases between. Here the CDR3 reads CASSSPVYQETQYF. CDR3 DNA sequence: TGTGCCAGCAGCTCCCCGGTGTACCAAGAGACCCAGTACTTC.

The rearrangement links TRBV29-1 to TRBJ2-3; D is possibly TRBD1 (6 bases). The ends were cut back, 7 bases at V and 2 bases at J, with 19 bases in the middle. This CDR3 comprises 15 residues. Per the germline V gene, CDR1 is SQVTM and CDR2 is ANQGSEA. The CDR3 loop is CSGRGNSRSTDTQYF. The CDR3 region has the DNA TGCAGCGGCAGGGGTAATAGCCGATCCACAGATACGCAGTATTTT.

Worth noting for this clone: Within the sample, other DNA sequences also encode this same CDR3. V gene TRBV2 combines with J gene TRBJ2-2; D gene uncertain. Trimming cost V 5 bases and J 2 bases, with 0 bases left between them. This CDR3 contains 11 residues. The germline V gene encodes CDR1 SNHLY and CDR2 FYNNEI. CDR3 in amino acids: CASSNTGELFF. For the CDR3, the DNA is TGTGCCAGCAGTAACACCGGGGAGCTGTTTTTT.

CDR3 protein: CAWSVNGNQPQHF. CDR3 DNA: TGTGCCTGGAGTGTAAACGGCAATCAGCCCCAGCATTTT. The genes are TRBV30 and TRBJ1-5, with D uncertain. CDR3 length: 13 amino acids. Trimming shortened V by 0 bases and J by 2 bases, and 5 bases separated the two germline ends. Germline values: CDR1 GTSNPN, CDR2 SVGIG (reference sequence).

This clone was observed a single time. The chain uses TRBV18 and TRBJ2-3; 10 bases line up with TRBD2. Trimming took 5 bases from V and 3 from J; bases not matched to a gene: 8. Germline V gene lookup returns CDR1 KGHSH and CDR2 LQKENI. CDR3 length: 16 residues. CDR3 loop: CASSSSSGRSTDTQYF. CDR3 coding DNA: TGTGCCAGCTCATCTTCTAGCGGGAGATCGACAGATACGCAGTATTTT.

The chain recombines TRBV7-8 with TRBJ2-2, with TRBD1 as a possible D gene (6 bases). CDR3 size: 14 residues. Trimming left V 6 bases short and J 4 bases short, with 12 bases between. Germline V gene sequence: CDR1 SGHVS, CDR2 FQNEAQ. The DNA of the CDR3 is TGTGCCAGCAGATCGACAGGTCCCACCGGGGAGCTGTTTTTT. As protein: CASRSTGPTGELFF.

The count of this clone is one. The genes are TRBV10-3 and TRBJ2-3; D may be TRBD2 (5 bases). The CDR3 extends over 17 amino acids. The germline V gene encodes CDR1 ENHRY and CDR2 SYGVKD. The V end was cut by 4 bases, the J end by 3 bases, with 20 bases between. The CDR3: CAISGAGPSAFTDTQYF. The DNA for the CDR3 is TGTGCCATCAGTGGGGCGGGCCCCTCGGCCTTTACAGATACGCAGTATTTT.

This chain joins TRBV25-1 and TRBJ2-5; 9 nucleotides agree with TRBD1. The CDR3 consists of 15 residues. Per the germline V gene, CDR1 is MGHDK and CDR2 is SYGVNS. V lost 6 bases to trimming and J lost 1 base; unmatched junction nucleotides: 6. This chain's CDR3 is CASRGQGHFQETQYF. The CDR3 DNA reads TGTGCCAGCAGAGGACAGGGGCATTTCCAAGAGACCCAGTACTTC.

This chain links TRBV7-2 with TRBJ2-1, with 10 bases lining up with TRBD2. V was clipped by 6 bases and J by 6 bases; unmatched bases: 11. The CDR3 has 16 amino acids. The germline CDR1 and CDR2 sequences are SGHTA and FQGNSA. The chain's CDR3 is CASSWTGTSELNEQFF. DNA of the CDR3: TGTGCCAGCAGTTGGACCGGGACTAGCGAACTCAATGAGCAGTTCTTC.

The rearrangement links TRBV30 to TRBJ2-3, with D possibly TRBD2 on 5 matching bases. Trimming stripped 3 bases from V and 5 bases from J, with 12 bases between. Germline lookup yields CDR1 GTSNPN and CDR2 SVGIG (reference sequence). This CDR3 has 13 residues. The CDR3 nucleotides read TGTGCCTGGAGCCGGGGTTCAGAAGATACGCAGTATTTT. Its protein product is CAWSRGSEDTQYF.

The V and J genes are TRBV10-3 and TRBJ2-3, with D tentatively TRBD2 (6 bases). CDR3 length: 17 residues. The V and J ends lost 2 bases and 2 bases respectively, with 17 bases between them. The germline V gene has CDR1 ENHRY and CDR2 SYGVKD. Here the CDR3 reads CAISEPWAGGPTDTQYF. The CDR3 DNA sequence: TGTGCCATCAGTGAGCCGTGGGCAGGAGGGCCCACAGATACGCAGTATTTT.

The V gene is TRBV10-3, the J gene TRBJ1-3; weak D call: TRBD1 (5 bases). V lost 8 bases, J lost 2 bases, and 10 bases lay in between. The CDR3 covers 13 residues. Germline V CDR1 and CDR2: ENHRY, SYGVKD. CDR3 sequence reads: CAIGGDPGNTIYF. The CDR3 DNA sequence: TGTGCCATCGGAGGGGATCCTGGAAACACCATATATTTT.

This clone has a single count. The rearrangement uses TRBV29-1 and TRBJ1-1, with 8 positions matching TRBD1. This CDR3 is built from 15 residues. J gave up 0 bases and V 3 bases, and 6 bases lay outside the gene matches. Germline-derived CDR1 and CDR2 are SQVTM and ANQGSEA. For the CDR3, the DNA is TGCAGCGTTGATCGAGGGACAGGAGTGAACACTGAAGCTTTCTTT. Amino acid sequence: CSVDRGTGVNTEAFF.

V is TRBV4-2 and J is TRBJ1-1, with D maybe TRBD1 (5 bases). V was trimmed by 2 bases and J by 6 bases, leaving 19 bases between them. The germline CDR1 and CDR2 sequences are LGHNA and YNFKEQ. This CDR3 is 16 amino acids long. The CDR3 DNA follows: TGTGCCAGCAGCCAACTTTACGGTGGCAGGGAGCCTGAAGCTTTCTTT. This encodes CASSQLYGGREPEAFF.

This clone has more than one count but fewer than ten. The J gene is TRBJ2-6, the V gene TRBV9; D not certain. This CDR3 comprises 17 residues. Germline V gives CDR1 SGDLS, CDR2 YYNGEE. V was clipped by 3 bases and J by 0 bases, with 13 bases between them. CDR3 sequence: CASSEGPTYSGANVLTF. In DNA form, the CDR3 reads TGTGCCAGCAGCGAAGGGCCCACATACTCTGGGGCCAACGTCCTGACTTTC. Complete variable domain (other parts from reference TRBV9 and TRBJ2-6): DSGVTQTPKHLITATGQRVTLRCSPRSGDLSVYWYQQSLDQGLQFLIQYYNGEERAKGNILERFSAQQFPDLHSELNLSSLELGDSALYFCASSEGPTYSGANVLTFGAGSRLTVL.